This T cell receptor beta chain was captured in a study of blood T cell repertoires in COVID-19. Study in general: PBMCs, B-cell-depleted T cells, or T cells were the source of the cDNA or gDNA that made up the material.

This clone was seen just once. In the study's own analysis: How many nucleated cells were present was estimated from reference gene primer amplification. Generated by immunoSEQ multiplex PCR, the TCRdb table keeps only in-frame clones and is missing some. The V and J calls and the clone size are those of that table, but D and trimming were determined from the DNA. The sample lists around 56,000 clones, less than 75% occurring once. The V gene lost 0 bases and the J gene lost 0 bases, with 4 bases spanning the gap. The CDR3 is 14 residues long. Germline V gives CDR1 SGHAT, CDR2 FQDESV (reference sequence).

The receptor comes from a woman in her 70s with acute or convalescent COVID-19. V is TRBV11-1 and J is TRBJ2-3; D remains unclear. Sequenced input: peripheral blood. CDR3: CASSLAQSTDTQYF. The CDR3 DNA reads TGTGCCAGCAGCTTAGCGCAGAGCACAGATACGCAGTATTTT.